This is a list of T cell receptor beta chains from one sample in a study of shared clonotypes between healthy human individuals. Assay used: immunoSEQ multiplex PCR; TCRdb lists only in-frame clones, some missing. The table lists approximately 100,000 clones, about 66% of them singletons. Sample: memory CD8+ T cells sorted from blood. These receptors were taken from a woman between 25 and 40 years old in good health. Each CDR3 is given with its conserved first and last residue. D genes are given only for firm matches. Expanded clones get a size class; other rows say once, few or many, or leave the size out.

CASSEVGASGTYEQYF,TGTGCCAGCAGTGAGGTTGGGGCTAGCGGGACCTACGAGCAGTACTTC,many,TRBD2,TRBJ2-7,TRBV25-1
CASSLLSRQSSYEQYF,TGTGCCAGCAGTTTGCTGTCGAGGCAGAGCTCCTACGAGCAGTACTTC,many,.,TRBJ2-7,TRBV27
CASSPGQGLYEQYF,TGCGCCAGCAGCCCGGGGCAGGGGCTCTACGAGCAGTACTTC,.,.,TRBJ2-7,TRBV4-1
CASRPDRGLGNEQYF,TGTGCCAGCAGGCCGGACAGGGGGCTTGGGAACGAGCAGTACTTC,once,TRBD1,TRBJ2-7,TRBV2
CASSAGQGATDTQYF,TGTGCCAGCAGCGCCGGACAGGGGGCCACAGATACGCAGTATTTT,.,TRBD1,TRBJ2-3,TRBV9
CASSLWGSSYEQYF,TGTGCCAGCAGCCTGTGGGGTAGCTCCTACGAGCAGTACTTC,.,.,TRBJ2-7,TRBV14
CASSPVAGNYNEQFF,TGCGCCAGCAGCCCTGTAGCGGGAAATTACAATGAGCAGTTCTTC,.,TRBD2,TRBJ2-1,TRBV5-1
CASSQGASGISDTQYF,TGTGCCAGCAGCCAAGGAGCTAGCGGGATCTCAGATACGCAGTATTTT,.,TRBD2,TRBJ2-3,TRBV4-2
CAIRRDRDNYGYTF,TGTGCCATCAGGCGAGACAGGGACAACTATGGCTACACCTTC,.,TRBD1,TRBJ1-2,TRBV10-3
CASSQVPGQNTEAFF,TGCGCCAGCAGCCAAGTTCCCGGCCAGAACACTGAAGCTTTCTTT,.,.,TRBJ1-1,TRBV4-1
CASSPSWGYTEAFF,TGTGCCAGCAGTCCCTCGTGGGGGTACACTGAAGCTTTCTTT,.,.,TRBJ1-1,TRBV28
CASSPIGAGEISYEQYF,TGTGCCAGCAGCCCGATCGGTGCGGGAGAAATTTCCTACGAGCAGTACTTC,.,TRBD2,TRBJ2-7,TRBV7-8
CASSKTSGNSYNEQFF,TGTGCCAGCAGTAAGACTAGCGGGAACTCCTACAATGAGCAGTTCTTC,.,TRBD2,TRBJ2-1,TRBV2
CSAISSYEQYF,TGCAGTGCTATAAGCTCCTACGAGCAGTACTTC,.,.,TRBJ2-7,TRBV20-1
CARFTGGTQYF,TGTGCCCGCTTTACGGGGGGTACGCAGTATTTT,few,TRBD2,TRBJ2-3,TRBV6-1
CASRPGPNYGYTF,TGTGCCAGCAGGCCAGGTCCCAACTATGGCTACACCTTC,few,.,TRBJ1-2,TRBV27
CASSPSIFSETHGYTF,TGTGCCAGCAGCCCTTCAATTTTCTCCGAGACGCATGGCTACACCTTC,few,.,TRBJ1-2,TRBV11-1
CASSPLRLDSPSGANVLTF,TGTGCCAGCAGTCCACTACGCCTGGACAGCCCCTCTGGGGCCAACGTCCTGACTTTC,.,.,TRBJ2-6,TRBV2
CATTEGGGAPYNEQFF,TGTGCCACCACAGAAGGTGGGGGGGCCCCTTACAATGAGCAGTTCTTC,.,.,TRBJ2-1,TRBV2
CASSAYKMDEQFF,TGTGCCAGCAGCGCATATAAGATGGATGAGCAGTTCTTC,.,.,TRBJ2-1,TRBV9
CASSGTSGTMLYEQYF,TGTGCCAGCTCAGGGACTAGCGGGACGATGCTCTACGAGCAGTACTTC,few,TRBD2,TRBJ2-7,TRBV18
CASSPDPLWDGGDFEKLFF,TGTGCCAGCAGCCCCGACCCTCTTTGGGATGGAGGGGACTTTGAAAAACTGTTTTTT,.,.,TRBJ1-4,TRBV5-6
CASSIGPGDYGYTF,TGTGCCAGCAGCATCGGACCCGGTGATTATGGCTACACCTTC,.,.,TRBJ1-2,TRBV5-4
CASSSGLTGANVLTF,TGTGCCAGCAGTTCCGGGTTGACTGGGGCCAACGTCCTGACTTTC,.,.,TRBJ2-6,TRBV6-5
CASSQNRGQGYTF,TGTGCCAGCAGCCAAAACAGGGGGCAAGGCTACACCTTC,.,TRBD1,TRBJ1-2,TRBV14
CASTSGTSGYNEQFF,TGTGCCAGCACCTCCGGGACTAGCGGATACAATGAGCAGTTCTTC,.,TRBD2,TRBJ2-1,TRBV28
CASSQDMTGYTDTQYF,TGTGCCAGCAGCCAAGATATGACAGGATACACAGATACGCAGTATTTT,.,.,TRBJ2-3,TRBV4-2
CASQEGGDRPYEQYF,TGCGCCAGTCAGGAGGGAGGGGACAGGCCATACGAGCAGTACTTC,.,.,TRBJ2-7,TRBV10-1
CSVDGVRNSSGNTIYF,TGCAGCGTTGATGGGGTCAGGAACTCCTCTGGAAACACCATATATTTT,once,.,TRBJ1-3,TRBV29-1
CASSSMGLADNEQFF,TGTGCCAGCAGCTCAATGGGACTAGCGGACAATGAGCAGTTCTTC,few,TRBD2,TRBJ2-1,TRBV7-3
CASNLVGGNTDTQYF,TGTGCCAGCAACCTTGTGGGGGGAAACACAGATACGCAGTATTTT,.,.,TRBJ2-3,TRBV7-9
CASSSSGRAAEQFF,TGTGCCAGCAGTTCCAGCGGGAGGGCCGCTGAGCAGTTCTTC,.,TRBD2,TRBJ2-1,TRBV27
CASSHSGSSYNEQFF,TGTGCCAGCAGCCATAGCGGGAGCTCCTACAATGAGCAGTTCTTC,.,TRBD2,TRBJ2-1,TRBV6-6
CASSSPQGRAYEQYF,TGTGCCAGCAGCTCTCCACAGGGGCGCGCCTACGAGCAGTACTTC,once,TRBD1,TRBJ2-7,TRBV7-9
CASMSGSSYEQYF,TGTGCCAGCATGAGCGGGAGTTCCTACGAGCAGTACTTC,.,TRBD2,TRBJ2-7,TRBV2
CASSVRAEDNEQFF,TGTGCCAGCAGTGTAAGGGCCGAAGACAATGAGCAGTTCTTC,once,.,TRBJ2-1,TRBV6-4
CASSGVDGTSYEQYF,TGTGCCAGCAGTGGGGTGGACGGTACCTCCTACGAGCAGTACTTC,.,.,TRBJ2-7,TRBV6-1
CASSPGSYPTSKNIQYF,TGTGCCAGCAGTCCCGGATCCTACCCTACCTCCAAAAACATTCAGTACTTC,.,.,TRBJ2-4,TRBV28
CASSFYTHYGYTF,TGTGCCAGCAGTTTTTACACCCACTATGGCTACACCTTC,.,.,TRBJ1-2,TRBV28
CASSSSQGMNTEAFF,TGTGCCAGCAGCTCGTCACAGGGGATGAACACTGAAGCTTTCTTT,few,TRBD1,TRBJ1-1,TRBV7-8
CASSELPDSNQPQHF,TGTGCCAGCAGTGAACTTCCAGATAGCAATCAGCCCCAGCATTTT,.,.,TRBJ1-5,TRBV6-1
CASTPGTGGEQYF,TGTGCCAGCACCCCAGGGACCGGAGGCGAGCAGTACTTC,.,.,TRBJ2-7,TRBV28